The 21 T cell receptor beta chains in this list originate from one sample, sequenced in a study of regulatory T cells in long-lasting Graves disease. To make TCR beta libraries, researchers used iRepertoire HTBI primers and Arm-PCR of CDR3 regions. TCRdb independently ran MiXCR on the multiplex PCR reads; one entry per CDR3 protein. The sample contains approximately 560,000 distinct CDR3 sequences, about 16% of which appear only once. Time point reported: newly diagnosed GD, antithyroid drugs for less than 3 months. The authors made the TCR library using RNA they extracted from PBMCs. This same sample was also part of a study on T cells in Graves' hyperthyroidism and ophthalmopathy.

The sample was peripheral blood mononuclear cells (PBMCs), taken at new diagnosis, from a patient treated with antithyroid drugs. These receptors were obtained from a man between 18 and 35 years old with Graves disease.

The chain recombines TRBV24-1 with TRBJ2-7, with D possibly being TRBD1 (6 bases). The germline V gene has CDR1 KGHDR and CDR2 SFDVKD. V lost 3 bases and J lost 6, with 8 bases in between. The CDR3 runs to 12 residues. CDR3 nucleotide sequence: TGTGCCACCAGTGATCTCAGGGGCGAGCAGTACTTC. Its protein is CATSDLRGEQYF.

This clonotype was picked up a small number of times. V and J are TRBV7-3 and TRBJ2-5; TRBD2 matches 9 bases. V gave up 5 bases and J gave up 2 bases; unmatched junction bases: 9. The germline gives CDR1 SGHTA, CDR2 FQGTGA. This CDR3 comprises 16 residues. This chain's CDR3 is CASSRNQREAQETQYF. CDR3 coding DNA: TGTGCCAGCAGCCGGAACCAGCGGGAGGCACAAGAGACCCAGTACTTC.

This clonotype was counted a few times. The rearrangement links TRBV7-2 to TRBJ2-7; 11 nucleotides agree with TRBD2. CDR1 is SGHTA, CDR2 FQGNSA, per germline. V lost 2 bases to trimming and J lost 4 bases; unmatched junction nucleotides: 4. The CDR3 runs 15 residues. The chain's CDR3 is CASSLTTSGSYEQYF. CDR3 in DNA: TGTGCCAGCAGCTTAACAACTAGCGGGAGTTACGAGCAGTACTTC.

This clonotype has at least ten counts. V usage is TRBV7-9 and J usage is TRBJ2-7; 10 positions match TRBD1. The V segment lost 6 bases and the J segment 6 bases; nucleotides outside the gene matches: 8. The V gene's germline CDR1 is SEHNR and CDR2 FQNEAQ (reference sequence). The CDR3 loop spans 14 amino acids. The CDR3 loop is CASRPGTGVTEQYF. CDR3 nucleotides: TGTGCCAGCAGACCCGGGACAGGGGTCACCGAGCAGTACTTC.

The J gene is TRBJ1-5, the V gene TRBV10-3; D possibly corresponds to TRBD1 (5 bases). The CDR3 totals 15 residues. Germline-derived CDR1 and CDR2 are ENHRY and SYGVKD. V was shortened by 6 bases and J by 9 bases, with 21 bases between the two germline ends. CDR3 DNA sequence: TGTGCCATCAGCGACGTTAGCAGGGATGAAGGGCCCCAGCATTTT. Its protein product is CAISDVSRDEGPQHF.

This clonotype was seen at least ten times. The gene calls are TRBV20-1 and TRBJ2-5; D perhaps matches TRBD1 (6 bases). This CDR3 contains 13 residues. Trimming took 8 bases from V and 1 from J, leaving 14 bases between them. Germline assignment: CDR1 DFQATT and CDR2 SNEGSKA (reference sequence). In nucleotides, the CDR3 is TGCAGTTCCTTCTGGGGGCTCCAAGAGACCCAGTACTTC. Its translation: CSSFWGLQETQYF.

This chain links TRBV9 with TRBJ2-3, with D hard to call. Germline V gene data show CDR1 as SGDLS and CDR2 as YYNGEE. V lost 2 bases to trimming and J lost 1 base, with 11 bases between them. The CDR3 runs 15 residues. CDR3 in amino acids: CASSVATGRTDTQYF. The CDR3 DNA is TGTGCCAGCAGCGTCGCAACGGGCCGCACAGATACGCAGTATTTT. The full variable domain, rest sourced from reference TRBV9 and TRBJ2-3, is DSGVTQTPKHLITATGQRVTLRCSPRSGDLSVYWYQQSLDQGLQFLIQYYNGEERAKGNILERFSAQQFPDLHSELNLSSLELGDSALYFCASSVATGRTDTQYFGPGTRLTVL.

This sequence joins TRBV3-1 and TRBJ1-5; 8 bases align to TRBD1. The CDR3 length is 15 residues. Germline CDR1 is LGHDT and CDR2 is YNNKEL (reference sequence). After removal of 2 bases from V and 9 bases from J, the junction contained 9 bases not matched to a gene. The CDR3 loop is CASSQRTGPGGPQHF. Written as DNA, the CDR3 is TGTGCCAGCAGCCAACGGACAGGGCCCGGGGGGCCCCAGCATTTT.

This clonotype was seen repeatedly, ten times or more. The gene calls are TRBV7-9 and TRBJ2-7; 10 positions match TRBD1. This CDR3 contains 16 residues. Trimming removed 5 bases from V and 4 bases from J; junction bases left unmatched: 11. Germline lookup yields CDR1 SEHNR and CDR2 FQNEAQ (reference sequence). CDR3 amino acids: CASSEDRGRESYEQYF. The CDR3 DNA is TGTGCCAGCAGCGAAGACAGGGGGCGCGAGTCTTACGAGCAGTACTTC.

J is TRBJ1-2 and V is TRBV10-3; tentatively, D is TRBD1 (5 bases). The CDR3 contains 13 residues. Trimming removed 5 bases from V and 3 bases from J, with 10 bases in between. Germline V gives CDR1 ENHRY, CDR2 SYGVKD. Here the CDR3 DNA reads TGTGCCATCAGTCGGGGCACGGACTATGGCTACACCTTC. This translates into CAISRGTDYGYTF.

In the case of this clonotype: At one of its ends the junction is not consistent with the germline gene, which may arise from a read error. The V call is TRBV27, the J call TRBJ1-2; 8 nucleotides line up with TRBD1. The CDR3 is made up of 13 amino acids. Germline CDR1 is MNHEY and CDR2 is SMNVEV (reference sequence). The CDR3 region has the DNA TGTGCCAGCAGTCTGACAGGGGTAGAAGGCTACGCCTTC. Its protein product is CASSLTGVEGYAF.

V usage is TRBV5-1 and J usage is TRBJ1-2, with 7 bases lining up with TRBD1. J gave up 0 bases and V 7 bases, and 6 bases lay outside the gene matches. This CDR3 comprises 14 residues. Germline V gene sequence: CDR1 SGHRS, CDR2 YFSETQ. CDR3 loop: CASAGTESNYGYTF. CDR3 DNA: TGCGCCAGCGCCGGGACAGAATCTAACTATGGCTACACCTTC.

This clonotype was observed many times. This rearrangement joins TRBV28 to TRBJ2-7; D is perhaps TRBD2 (5 bases). V was clipped by 7 bases and J by 3 bases, with 16 bases between them. Germline lookup yields CDR1 MDHEN and CDR2 SYDVKM. There are 14 residues in the CDR3. The DNA for the CDR3 is TGTGCCAGCACCACCTCGGGGAATTACTACGAGCAGTACTTC. Amino acid sequence: CASTTSGNYYEQYF.

This clonotype occurred many times. This chain uses TRBV11-3 with TRBJ2-1; 8 bases fit TRBD2. V lost 5 bases and J lost 11; bases outside the gene matches: 11. The length of the CDR3 is 14 residues. The germline CDR1 and CDR2 sequences are SGHNT and YENEEA. The DNA of the CDR3 is TGTGCCAGCAGCCTCCAGATGGGTAGCGGGAAGCAGTTCTTC. It is translated as CASSLQMGSGKQFF. The full variable domain, completed using reference TRBV11-3 and TRBJ2-1, is EAGVVQSPRYKIIEKKQPVAFWCNPISGHNTLYWYLQNLGQGPELLIRYENEEAVDDSQLPKDRFSAERLKGVDSTLKIQPAELGDSAVYLCASSLQMGSGKQFFGPGTRLTVL.

This clonotype has at least ten counts. The chain couples TRBV3-1 to TRBJ2-1; D uncertain. Germline lookup yields CDR1 LGHDT and CDR2 YNNKEL (reference sequence). V was trimmed by 1 base and J by 6 bases, leaving 13 bases between them. CDR3 length equals 15 residues. The CDR3 DNA reads as TGTGCCAGCAGCCAAGGTGTAGGGCCAGCCAATGAGCAGTTCTTC. It translates to CASSQGVGPANEQFF.

The chain combines TRBV5-1 with TRBJ2-1; tentatively, D is TRBD2 (5 bases). V was trimmed by 0 bases and J by 10 bases, leaving 20 bases between them. The CDR3 runs 16 residues. From germline, CDR1 is SGHRS and CDR2 YFSETQ. The CDR3 protein is CASSLALVEDGREQFF. The CDR3 bases are TGCGCCAGCAGCTTGGCCCTGGTGGAGGACGGCAGAGAGCAGTTCTTC.

This clonotype has a count of ten or more. This rearrangement joins TRBV5-1 to TRBJ2-1; weak D call: TRBD2 (6 bases). CDR3 length equals 15 residues. Germline V gene sequence: CDR1 SGHRS, CDR2 YFSETQ. V lost 0 bases and J lost 4, with 11 bases in between. The CDR3 sequence: CASSLASSAYNEQFF. The CDR3 DNA follows: TGCGCCAGCAGCTTGGCTTCTAGCGCGTACAATGAGCAGTTCTTC.

The chain links TRBV4-1 to TRBJ1-2; 9 bases map to TRBD1. Germline CDR1 reads MGHRA; CDR2 reads YSYEKL. This CDR3 has 14 amino acids. The junction had 4 bases not matched to a gene; V was cut back by 2 bases and J by 6 bases. CDR3 coding DNA: TGCGCCAGCAGCCAAAGGACAGGGGTTAATGGCTACACCTTC. Amino acid sequence: CASSQRTGVNGYTF.

The chain recombines TRBV5-1 with TRBJ1-1, with 7 positions matching TRBD1. Germline-derived CDR1 and CDR2 are SGHRS and YFSETQ. V gave up 4 bases and J gave up 1 base; unmatched junction bases: 10. This CDR3 spans 16 amino acids. Here the CDR3 reads CASSSGTAPWNTEAFF. CDR3 nucleotides: TGCGCCAGCAGCAGTGGGACAGCCCCCTGGAACACTGAAGCTTTCTTT.

The rearrangement joins TRBV27 to TRBJ1-3, with D possibly TRBD1 on 6 matching bases. The CDR3 runs to 15 residues. Trimming pared 6 bases from V and 7 bases from J, leaving 19 bases between. The germline CDR1 and CDR2 sequences are MNHEY and SMNVEV (reference sequence). CDR3 residues: CASSPTGLGRNTIYF. The CDR3 DNA sequence: TGTGCCAGCAGCCCCACAGGGTTGGGGCGGAACACCATATATTTT.

This clonotype was counted between two and nine times. The V call is TRBV7-9, the J call TRBJ2-7, with 10 bases aligning to TRBD2. The V gene end was trimmed by 5 bases and the J gene end by 4 bases; junction bases not matched to a gene: 14. The CDR3 sequence is 17 residues long. Germline V CDR1 and CDR2: SEHNR, FQNEAQ (reference sequence). CDR3: CASSPQWSTSGSYEQYF. The DNA for the CDR3 is TGTGCCAGCAGCCCACAATGGTCGACTAGCGGGTCATACGAGCAGTACTTC. The whole variable domain, filled in from reference TRBV7-9 and TRBJ2-7, reads DTGVSQNPRHKITKRGQNVTFRCDPISEHNRLYWYRQTLGQGPEFLTYFQNEAQLEKSRLLSDRFSAERPKGSFSTLEIQRTEQGDSAMYLCASSPQWSTSGSYEQYFGPGTRLTVT.